This TCR beta chain was recorded in a study of beta chain features in type 1 diabetes. General observations from the study: Naive, central memory and Treg TCRB repertoires appeared more alike in patients than in healthy donors. Among all four CD4+ subsets, Type 1 diabetes patients had TCRB CDR3s that were moderately but significantly shorter.

V was cut by 3 bases and J by 0 bases, with 7 bases left in between. CDR1 and CDR2 (germline): LNHDA, SQIVND (reference sequence). CDR3 length: 14 amino acids. Expressed TCRB transcripts were sequenced because the entire RNA isolate underwent reverse transcription. Average reads for naive, central memory and regulatory T cell samples were some 3.9 million. Only in-frame clones appear in the TCRdb table, and some are missing; sequencing was by immunoSEQ multiplex PCR. The sample gives 600,000 to 700,000 clones, under 15% of which show up once; 0.095% to 0.15% is in the top ten. Researchers reported sorting CD4+ naive, central memory, regulatory and stem cell-like memory cells via CD45RO/CCR7/CD25/CD127/CD95/CD27. This clone was observed a few times. Its antigen is currently unknown. Other DNA sequences of this sample code for an identical CDR3.

The chain combines TRBV19 with TRBJ2-3; D call uncertain. Sequencing input: naive CD4+ T cells from blood. The sequence came from a man in his thirties or forties with type 1 diabetes. The CDR3 sequence: CASSIAGSTDTQYF. The CDR3 coding sequence is TGTGCCAGTAGTATTGCTGGGAGCACAGATACGCAGTATTTT. The entire variable domain, with the rest obtained from reference TRBV19 and TRBJ2-3, is as follows: DGGITQSPKYLFRKEGQNVTLSCEQNLNHDAMYWYRQDPGQGLRLIYYSQIVNDFQKGDIAEGYSVSREKKESFPLTVTSAQKNPTAFYLCASSIAGSTDTQYFGPGTRLTVL.